This TCR beta chain stems from a study of graft-versus-host responses after intestinal transplantation. The overall study: Recipients had multivisceral, liver-intestinal, or isolated intestinal transplants. The recipients all started with anti-thymocyte globulin induction and then took tacrolimus and steroids for two to four years. General study results and limits: The presence of high graft-versus-host to host-versus-graft clonal ratios in allografts characterized patients with graft-donor T cell macrochimerism. Peak circulating GvH clone levels were associated with early post-transplant HvG declines.

Profiling relied on immunoSEQ multiplex PCR, and the TCRdb table lists in-frame clones only, not all of them. The data show about 97,000 clones, 80% to 95% seen once. To note about this clone: Its antigen is currently unknown.

Germline V gene sequence: CDR1 SGHRS, CDR2 YFSETQ. The CDR3 is 14 amino acids. Trimming took 1 base from V and 4 from J, leaving 11 bases between them. The clonotype originates from a human patient who received an intestinal transplant, so some T cells may come from the graft donor. The chain couples TRBV5-1 to TRBJ1-2; D is perhaps TRBD1 (5 bases). Material: PBMCs, obtained 450 to 480 days after intestinal transplant. CDR3 loop: CASSLYTGAYGYTF. The CDR3 coding sequence is TGCGCCAGCAGCTTGTACACTGGGGCCTATGGCTACACCTTC.